The clone carrying this TCR beta chain is termed medium-sized. Its antigen remains unknown. The sample comes from a study of metastatic and nonmetastatic thyroid tumors. Whole-study context: A comparison of repertoires was made across blood and tumor or nodule tissue from malignant and benign thyroid patients. Study results and caveats: Benign nodules reportedly had significantly lower TCR beta diversity than malignant thyroid tumors in blood and tumor.

Nobody among the patients had been given any treatment before thyroid surgery. The V and J ends lost 4 bases and 2 bases, in that order; junction bases with no gene match: 7. CDR1 is SGHRS, CDR2 YFSETQ, per germline. This CDR3 spans 15 amino acids. TCRdb re-clonotyped the PCR reads via MiXCR. This table holds some 5,700 clones, 25% to 30% found once. The chain combines TRBV5-1 with TRBJ2-3, with 7 bases identical to TRBD1. The sequenced material came from adjacent normal tissue. The clonotype was recovered from a female donor with papillary thyroid cancer or a benign thyroid nodule (not recorded which). Some clones in this sample may be carry-over from other donors' samples. The CDR3 protein is CASSRRDRNTDTQYF. The DNA of the CDR3 is TGCGCCAGCAGCCGTCGGGACAGAAACACAGATACGCAGTATTTT.